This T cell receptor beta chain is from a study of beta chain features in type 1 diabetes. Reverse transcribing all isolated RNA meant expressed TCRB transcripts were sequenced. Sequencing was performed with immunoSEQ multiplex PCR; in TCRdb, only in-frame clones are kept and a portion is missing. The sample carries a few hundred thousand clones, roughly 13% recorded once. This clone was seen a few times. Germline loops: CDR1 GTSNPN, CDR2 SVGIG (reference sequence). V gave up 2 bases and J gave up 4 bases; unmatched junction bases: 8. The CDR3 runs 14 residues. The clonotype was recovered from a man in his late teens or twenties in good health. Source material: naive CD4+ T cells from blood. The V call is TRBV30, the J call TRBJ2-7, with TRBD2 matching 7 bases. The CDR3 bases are TGTGCCTGGAGTAAAACAAGCGGGATTTACGAGCAGTACTTC. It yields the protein CAWSKTSGIYEQYF.